In this sample, the clone carrying this T cell receptor (beta chain) turned up a few times. The antigen is undetermined. This entry comes from a study of vaccination effects on CD4 cells after COVID-19. Findings and caveats of the study: Clones arising from infection and from vaccination showed marked clonal contraction late after vaccination.

Measured with immunoSEQ multiplex PCR; TCRdb has only the in-frame clones, and not every one. The table shows about 27,000 clones, with roughly 74% occurring only once. The CDR3 totals 15 residues. Germline CDR1 MRHNA, CDR2 SNTAGT. V lost 3 bases, J lost 3 bases, and 2 bases stayed unmatched. Viral peptide pool expansion of antigen-specific CD4+ T cells preceded sequencing in the ViraFEST assay. It was after around 10 days of culture that CD4+ T cells were isolated. A positive SARS-CoV-2 PCR test fell between March and December 2020. The source is a human donor who had a prior SARS-CoV-2 infection. The chain joins TRBV6-4 to TRBJ2-3; 11 positions match TRBD2. The input for sequencing was CD4+ T cells from PBMCs cultured with HCoV-NL63 spike peptides, taken before COVID-19 vaccination. The CDR3 here is CASSESSGGTDTQYF. In DNA form, the CDR3 reads TGTGCCAGCAGTGAATCTAGCGGGGGGACAGATACGCAGTATTTT.